Listed below are T cell receptor beta chains from one sample, sequenced in a study of cytomegalovirus exposure and HLA in healthy donors. Profiled with immunoSEQ multiplex PCR; TCRdb holds only in-frame clones, not every one. The profile shows 90,000 to 140,000 clones, 83% of them singletons. The source material was PBMCs. All receptors come from a man younger than 30 in good health and CMV-seronegative. Both conserved end residues are part of each CDR3. D genes are given only for firm matches. The listing skips clone size in some rows; elsewhere it reads once, few, many or a size class.

j_call d_call clone_size v_call cdr3_nt cdr3_aa
TRBJ2-1 TRBD2 - TRBV14 TGTGCCAGCAGCCAAGCAGCGGGAGGGCCGGTTGAGCAGTTCTTC CASSQAAGGPVEQFF
TRBJ2-2 - - TRBV10-3 TGTGCCATCAATAACCGGGACTCCGGGGAGCTGTTTTTT CAINNRDSGELFF
TRBJ1-5 - - TRBV19 TGTGCCAGTAGTATGGGGGGAAGACAGTTTAATCAGCCCCAGCATTTT CASSMGGRQFNQPQHF
TRBJ1-2 TRBD1 - TRBV18 TGTGCCAGCTCACCAGTGGTAACAGGGGGGTCCTTAATGGATGGCTACACCTTC CASSPVVTGGSLMDGYTF
TRBJ2-7 TRBD2 - TRBV5-4 TGTGCCAGCAGCTTTTACGGGGGGGGTTTGGAGCAGTACTTC CASSFYGGGLEQYF
TRBJ1-2 - - TRBV5-5 TGTGCCAGCAGCTTGGTATCCGGGATCCATGGCTACACCTTC CASSLVSGIHGYTF
TRBJ2-2 TRBD2 - TRBV11-2 TGTGCCAGCAGCTCCGTCGTAGGGACTAGCGGAAACACCGGGGAGCTGTTTTTT CASSSVVGTSGNTGELFF
TRBJ2-1 TRBD1 - TRBV7-2 TGTGCCAGCAGCTTAGCGCCAGGGGGCAATGAGCAGTTCTTC CASSLAPGGNEQFF
TRBJ2-3 TRBD2 - TRBV6-1 TGTGCCATCGCGGCTAGCGGGAGCACAGATACGCAGTATTTT CAIAASGSTDTQYF
TRBJ2-1 TRBD2 - TRBV7-3 TGTGCCAGCAGCCCCCGGCTAGCGGGAGTCGGCTCCTACAATGAGCAGTTCTTC CASSPRLAGVGSYNEQFF
TRBJ2-7 - - TRBV6-5 TGTGCCAGCCCAACAGGTTTGGGCGAGCAGTACTTC CASPTGLGEQYF
TRBJ2-7 TRBD2 - TRBV12-5 TGTGCTAGTGGGACCTTAGCGGGACCGTCCTACGAGCAGTACTTC CASGTLAGPSYEQYF
TRBJ2-2 - - TRBV9 TGTGCCAGCAGCGTATTGGAGGGCGGGAACACCGGGGAGCTGTTTTTT CASSVLEGGNTGELFF
TRBJ2-3 - few TRBV12-5 TGTGCTAGTGCGGGAAGCTTCACAGATACGCAGTATTTT CASAGSFTDTQYF
TRBJ2-7 - - TRBV10-3 TGTGCCATCGCCTCGGGGTTCTCCTACGAGCAGTACTTC CAIASGFSYEQYF
TRBJ1-2 - - TRBV11-2 TGTGCCAGCAGCTTAGAACCCCAGGCCCGGGGTGGCTACACCTTC CASSLEPQARGGYTF
TRBJ1-5 - - TRBV7-9 TGTGCCAGCAGCCCGGGTGTTGGGCCCCAGCATTTT CASSPGVGPQHF
TRBJ2-1 - - TRBV29-1 TGCAGCGTTGAAGATCCCGGGACTTCATACAATGAGCAGTTCTTC CSVEDPGTSYNEQFF
TRBJ2-1 - - TRBV13 TGTGCCAGCAGCTTAGGACTGGGGCACAATGAGCAGTTCTTC CASSLGLGHNEQFF
TRBJ2-1 - - TRBV9 TGTGCCAGCAGCGTAGCAACCGAGGCGAGGCATGAGCAGTTCTTC CASSVATEARHEQFF
TRBJ1-2 - few TRBV5-6 TGTGCCAGCAGCTTGGGTTCGGGGGGTCGAGGCTACACCTTC CASSLGSGGRGYTF
TRBJ1-4 - - TRBV5-4 TGTGCCAGCAGCTTTGGGGCAGCAACTAATGAAAAACTGTTTTTT CASSFGAATNEKLFF
TRBJ2-2 TRBD1 - TRBV9 TGTGCCAGCACCGCCCCTCGGGACAGGGGGCTCACCGGGGAGCTGTTTTTT CASTAPRDRGLTGELFF
TRBJ2-7 TRBD1 - TRBV28 TGTGCCAGCAGAGGGACAGGGGGCCACGAGCAGTACTTC CASRGTGGHEQYF
TRBJ2-7 - - TRBV2 TGTGCCAGCAGCTCACAGGGGACTCCCTGCGAGCAGTACTTC CASSSQGTPCEQYF
TRBJ2-3 TRBD2 - TRBV5-1 TGCGCCAGCAGCTTGGTGCGGGAGAGGACAGATACGCAGTATTTT CASSLVRERTDTQYF
TRBJ1-4 - - TRBV14 TGTGCCAGCAGCCAAGTACAGGGTGTTGGTGAAAAACTGTTTTTT CASSQVQGVGEKLFF
TRBJ1-5 - - TRBV11-3 TGTGCCAGCAGCCTCGGCGGGGGGCGCCAGCCCCAGCATTTT CASSLGGGRQPQHF
TRBJ2-3 - - TRBV5-1 TGCGCCAGCAGCTTGGCAGCCAGCGGGTATTCAGATACGCAGTATTTT CASSLAASGYSDTQYF
TRBJ1-2 - - TRBV7-9 TGTGCCAGCAGCTTTGAGTGGCAGGAAAATGGCTACACCTTC CASSFEWQENGYTF
TRBJ2-2 - - TRBV6-4 TGTGCCAGCGGAACCCAGGCTGGCACCGGGGAGCTGTTTTTT CASGTQAGTGELFF
TRBJ1-2 - - TRBV7-2 TGTGCCAGCAGCGCAGGCTTCGAGAACTATGGCTACACCTTC CASSAGFENYGYTF
TRBJ2-2 TRBD1 - TRBV18 TGTGCCAGCTCACTAGACAGGGTCCACACCGGGGAGCTGTTTTTT CASSLDRVHTGELFF
TRBJ2-3 TRBD1 - TRBV6-4 TGTGCCAGCAGCCGGGACAGGGAGGGTACGCAGTATTTT CASSRDREGTQYF
TRBJ2-1 TRBD1 - TRBV30 TGTGCCGGGGGACAGGAGCAGTTCTTC CAGGQEQFF
TRBJ2-5 - - TRBV18 TGTGCCAGCTCACCCCTCGGGACATCCTACCAAGAGACCCAGTACTTC CASSPLGTSYQETQYF
TRBJ2-3 - - TRBV7-3 TGTGCCAGCAGCTTACGGGGGAACACAGATACGCAGTATTTT CASSLRGNTDTQYF
TRBJ1-4 - - TRBV7-3 TGTGCCAGCAGCGAACAGGGAGCACCTAATGAAAAACTGTTTTTT CASSEQGAPNEKLFF
TRBJ1-1 - few TRBV18 TGTGCCAGCTCACCATGGTCCGGACAGAACACTGAAGCTTTCTTT CASSPWSGQNTEAFF
TRBJ2-3 TRBD1 - TRBV9 TGTGCCAGCAGCGCCCGACAGGGAAACACAGATACGCAGTATTTT CASSARQGNTDTQYF
TRBJ2-1 TRBD1 - TRBV27 TGTGCCAGCAGTCGTCTCTTGGGACAGGGCCCCAATGAGCAGTTCTTC CASSRLLGQGPNEQFF
TRBJ2-7 TRBD2 - TRBV7-9 TGTGCCAGCAGTTTTATTAGGGCTGCTAGCGGGCACTACGAGCAGTACTTC CASSFIRAASGHYEQYF
TRBJ2-2 TRBD2 - TRBV7-9 TGTGCCAGCAGCCCGACTAGCGGGAGATACCGGAACACCGGGGAGCTGTTTTTT CASSPTSGRYRNTGELFF
TRBJ2-3 - - TRBV12-5 TGTGCTAGTGCCCCGACTCCAAAAGCAGATACGCAGTATTTT CASAPTPKADTQYF
TRBJ1-5 TRBD1 - TRBV6-5 TGTGCCAGCAGGACAGGGTGGGACAATCAGCCCCAGCATTTT CASRTGWDNQPQHF
TRBJ2-7 - - TRBV6-5 TGTGCCAGCGCCGACAGGTCCTACGAGCAGTACTTC CASADRSYEQYF
TRBJ2-1 - once TRBV7-2 TGTGCCAGCAGCTTAGTAGCTAGTGGCGATGAGCAGTTCTTC CASSLVASGDEQFF
TRBJ2-3 - - TRBV7-3 TGTGCCAGCAGCCCAACAGGGGATACGCAGTATTTT CASSPTGDTQYF
TRBJ1-1 - - TRBV20-1 TGCAGTGCCTACAGGGAGACTGAAGCTTTCTTT CSAYRETEAFF
TRBJ1-5 - - TRBV27 TGTGCCAGCAGTGATTCACAGTTAGCGGGTCAGCCCCAGCATTTT CASSDSQLAGQPQHF
TRBJ2-7 TRBD2 - TRBV7-9 TGTGCCAGCAGCTTAGCGGGGACTAGCGGGAGTCTGGGCTACGAGCAGTACTTC CASSLAGTSGSLGYEQYF